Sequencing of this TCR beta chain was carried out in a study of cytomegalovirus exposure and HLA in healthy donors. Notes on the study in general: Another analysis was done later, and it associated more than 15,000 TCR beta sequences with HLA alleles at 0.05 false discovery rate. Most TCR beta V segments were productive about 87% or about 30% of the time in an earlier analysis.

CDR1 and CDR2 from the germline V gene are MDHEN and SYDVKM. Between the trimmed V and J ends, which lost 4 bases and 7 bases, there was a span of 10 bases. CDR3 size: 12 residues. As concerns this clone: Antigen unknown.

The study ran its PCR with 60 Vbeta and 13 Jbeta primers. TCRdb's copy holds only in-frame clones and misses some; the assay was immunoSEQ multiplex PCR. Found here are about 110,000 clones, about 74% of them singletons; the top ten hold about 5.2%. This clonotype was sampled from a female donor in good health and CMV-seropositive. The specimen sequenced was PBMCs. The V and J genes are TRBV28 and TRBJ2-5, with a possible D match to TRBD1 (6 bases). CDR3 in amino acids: CASSSGVATQYF. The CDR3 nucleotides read TGTGCCAGCAGTTCAGGGGTTGCGACCCAGTACTTC.